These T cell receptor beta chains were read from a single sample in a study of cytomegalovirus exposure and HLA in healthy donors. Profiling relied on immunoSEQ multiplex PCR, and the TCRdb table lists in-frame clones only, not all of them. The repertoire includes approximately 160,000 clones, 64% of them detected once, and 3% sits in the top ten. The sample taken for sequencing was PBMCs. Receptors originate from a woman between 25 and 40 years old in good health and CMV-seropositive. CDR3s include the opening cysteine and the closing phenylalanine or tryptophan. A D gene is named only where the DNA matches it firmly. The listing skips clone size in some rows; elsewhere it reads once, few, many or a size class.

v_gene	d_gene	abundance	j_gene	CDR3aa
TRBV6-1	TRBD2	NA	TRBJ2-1	CASSEGRERDEQFF
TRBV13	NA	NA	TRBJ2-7	CASSGSGNPYEQYF
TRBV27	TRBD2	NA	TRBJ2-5	CASRGLAGTKETQYF
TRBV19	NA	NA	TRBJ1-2	CASSEQVNGYTF
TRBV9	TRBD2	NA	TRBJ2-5	CASSVLESGSKETQYF
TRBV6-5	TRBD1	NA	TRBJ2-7	CASSWTGGRTYEQYF
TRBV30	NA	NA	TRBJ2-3	CAWSGLRDTQYF
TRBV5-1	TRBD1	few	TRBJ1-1	CASSLDRGPDEAFF
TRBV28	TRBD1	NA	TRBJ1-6	CASSLKTTGGNSPLHF
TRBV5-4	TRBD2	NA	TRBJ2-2	CASSSLAGANTGELFF
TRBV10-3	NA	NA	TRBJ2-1	CAIRQGDNEQFF
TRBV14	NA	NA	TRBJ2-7	CASSQGSVREQYF
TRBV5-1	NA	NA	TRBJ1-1	CASRGRSVNTEAFF
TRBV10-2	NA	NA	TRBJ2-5	CASSESRGTQYF
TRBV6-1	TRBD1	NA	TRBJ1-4	CASVDRGREKLFF
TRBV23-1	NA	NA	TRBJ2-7	CASSQVRSQDSTVYEQYF
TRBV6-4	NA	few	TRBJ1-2	CASSDWPPYGYTF
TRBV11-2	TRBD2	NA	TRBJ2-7	CASSFVAGVSEQYF
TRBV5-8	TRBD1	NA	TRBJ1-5	CASSPGTGAEYAPQHF
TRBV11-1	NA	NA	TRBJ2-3	CASSFDYLTDTQYF
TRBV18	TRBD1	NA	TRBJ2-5	CASSRGQQETQYF
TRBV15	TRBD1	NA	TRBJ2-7	CATSSGYLRDSQAYEQYF
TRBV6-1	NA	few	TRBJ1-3	CASCVNSGNTIYF
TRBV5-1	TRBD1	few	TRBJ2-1	CASSFGTGGNEQFF
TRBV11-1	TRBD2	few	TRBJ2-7	CASSPGLADYYEQYF
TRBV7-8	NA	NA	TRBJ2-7	CASSETPTYYEQYF
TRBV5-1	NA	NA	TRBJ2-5	CASSLVQRAETQYF
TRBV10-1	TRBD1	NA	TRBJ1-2	CATERQGLYGYTF
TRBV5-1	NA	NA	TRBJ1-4	CASSDQQVVGEKLFF
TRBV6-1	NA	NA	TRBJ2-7	CASIQFSRLVYEQYF
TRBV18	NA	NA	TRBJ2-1	CASSPGREGHYEQFF
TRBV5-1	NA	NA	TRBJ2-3	CASSITEPTDTQYF